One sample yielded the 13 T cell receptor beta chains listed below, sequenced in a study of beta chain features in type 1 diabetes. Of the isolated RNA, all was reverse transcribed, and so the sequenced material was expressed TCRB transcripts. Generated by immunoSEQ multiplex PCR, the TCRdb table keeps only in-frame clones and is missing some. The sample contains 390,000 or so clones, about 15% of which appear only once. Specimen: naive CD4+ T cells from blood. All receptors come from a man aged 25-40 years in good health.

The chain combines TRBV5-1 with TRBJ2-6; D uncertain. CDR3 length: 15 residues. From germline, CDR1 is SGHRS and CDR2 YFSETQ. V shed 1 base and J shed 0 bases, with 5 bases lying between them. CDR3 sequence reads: CASSLLSSGANVLTF. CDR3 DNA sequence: TGCGCCAGCAGCTTGCTGAGCTCTGGGGCCAACGTCCTGACTTTC.

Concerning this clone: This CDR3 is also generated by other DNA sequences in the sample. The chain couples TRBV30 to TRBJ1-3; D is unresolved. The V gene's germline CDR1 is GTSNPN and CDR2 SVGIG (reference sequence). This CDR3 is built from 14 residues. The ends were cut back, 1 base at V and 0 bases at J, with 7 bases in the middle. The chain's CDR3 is CAWSGGSSGNTIYF. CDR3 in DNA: TGTGCCTGGAGTGGTGGGAGCTCTGGAAACACCATATATTTT.

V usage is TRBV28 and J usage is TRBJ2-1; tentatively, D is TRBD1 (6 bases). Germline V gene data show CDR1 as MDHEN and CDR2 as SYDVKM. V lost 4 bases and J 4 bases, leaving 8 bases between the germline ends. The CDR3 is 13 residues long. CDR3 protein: CASSSGTYNEQFF. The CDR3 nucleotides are TGTGCCAGCAGTTCCGGGACATACAATGAGCAGTTCTTC.

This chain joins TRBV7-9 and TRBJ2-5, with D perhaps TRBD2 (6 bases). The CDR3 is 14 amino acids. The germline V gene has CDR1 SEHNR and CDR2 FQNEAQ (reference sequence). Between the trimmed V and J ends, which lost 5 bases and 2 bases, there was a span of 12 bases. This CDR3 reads CASSRSAGQETQYF. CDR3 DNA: TGTGCCAGCAGCCGATCGGCGGGGCAAGAGACCCAGTACTTC. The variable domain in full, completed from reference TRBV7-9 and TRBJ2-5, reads DTGVSQNPRHKITKRGQNVTFRCDPISEHNRLYWYRQTLGQGPEFLTYFQNEAQLEKSRLLSDRFSAERPKGSFSTLEIQRTEQGDSAMYLCASSRSAGQETQYFGPGTRLLVL.

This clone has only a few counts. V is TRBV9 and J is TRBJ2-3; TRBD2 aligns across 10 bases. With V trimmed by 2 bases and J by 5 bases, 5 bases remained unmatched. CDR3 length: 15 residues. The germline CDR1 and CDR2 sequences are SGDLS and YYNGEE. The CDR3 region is CASSVASGGRDTQYF. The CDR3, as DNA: TGTGCCAGCAGCGTTGCTAGCGGGGGAAGAGATACGCAGTATTTT.

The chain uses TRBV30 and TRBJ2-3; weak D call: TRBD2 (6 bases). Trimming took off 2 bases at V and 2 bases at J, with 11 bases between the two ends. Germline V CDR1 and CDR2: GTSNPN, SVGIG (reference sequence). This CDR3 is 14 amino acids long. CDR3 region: CAWSKGGATDTQYF. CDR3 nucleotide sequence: TGTGCCTGGAGTAAGGGCGGGGCCACAGATACGCAGTATTTT.

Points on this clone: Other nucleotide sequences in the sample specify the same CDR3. The CDR3 is CASSPGNTGELFF. CDR3 nucleotide sequence: TGTGCCAGCTCACCAGGAAACACCGGGGAGCTGTTTTTT. The chain recombines TRBV18 with TRBJ2-2; no definite D call. There are 13 residues in the CDR3. Trimming cost V 2 bases and J 2 bases, with 3 bases left between them. Germline CDR1 reads KGHSH; CDR2 reads LQKENI.

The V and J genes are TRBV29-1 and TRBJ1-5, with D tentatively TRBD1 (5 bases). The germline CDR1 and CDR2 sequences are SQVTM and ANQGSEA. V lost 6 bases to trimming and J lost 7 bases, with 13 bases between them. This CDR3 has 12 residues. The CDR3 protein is CSVGDGGQPQHF. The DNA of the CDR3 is TGCAGCGTGGGGGACGGGGGACAGCCCCAGCATTTT.

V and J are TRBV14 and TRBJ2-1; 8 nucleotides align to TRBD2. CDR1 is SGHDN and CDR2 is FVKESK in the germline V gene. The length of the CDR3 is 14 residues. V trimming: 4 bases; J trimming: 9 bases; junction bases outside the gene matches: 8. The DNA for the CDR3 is TGTGCCAGCAGCCTTCTAGCGGGTTTGACTGAGCAGTTCTTC. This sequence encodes CASSLLAGLTEQFF. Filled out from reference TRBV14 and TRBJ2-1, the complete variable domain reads EAGVTQFPSHSVIEKGQTVTLRCDPISGHDNLYWYRRVMGKEIKFLLHFVKESKQDESGMPNNRFLAERTGGTYSTLKVQPAELEDSGVYFCASSLLAGLTEQFFGPGTRLTVL.

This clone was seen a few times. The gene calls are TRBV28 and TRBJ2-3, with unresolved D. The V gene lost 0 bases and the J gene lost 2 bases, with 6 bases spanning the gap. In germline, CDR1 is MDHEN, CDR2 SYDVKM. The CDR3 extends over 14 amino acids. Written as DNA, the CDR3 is TGTGCCAGCAGTTTATGGCGGCACACAGATACGCAGTATTTT. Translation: CASSLWRHTDTQYF.

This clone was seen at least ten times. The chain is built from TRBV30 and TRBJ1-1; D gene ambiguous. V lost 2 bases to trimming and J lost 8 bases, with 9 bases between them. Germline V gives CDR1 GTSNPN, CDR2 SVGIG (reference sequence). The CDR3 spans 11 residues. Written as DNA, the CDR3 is TGTGCCTGGAGTCGTGGCAGCGAAGCTTTCTTT. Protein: CAWSRGSEAFF. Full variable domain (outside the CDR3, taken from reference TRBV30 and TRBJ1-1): SQTIHQWPATLVQPVGSPLSLECTVEGTSNPNLYWYRQAAGRGLQLLFYSVGIGQISSEVPQNLSASRPQDRQFILSSKKLLLSDSGFYLCAWSRGSEAFFGQGTRLTVV.

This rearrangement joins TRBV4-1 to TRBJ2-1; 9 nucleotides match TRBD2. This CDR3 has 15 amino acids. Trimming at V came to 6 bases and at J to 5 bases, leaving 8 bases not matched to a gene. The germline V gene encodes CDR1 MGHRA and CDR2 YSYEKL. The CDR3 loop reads CASRVERGADNEQFF. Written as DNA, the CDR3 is TGCGCCAGCAGGGTAGAGCGGGGGGCGGACAATGAGCAGTTCTTC.

The CDR3 DNA reads as TGTGCCATCGCGTCCTTAGGACTAGCGGGAGAGGAGCAGTACGTC. Protein sequence: CAIASLGLAGEEQYV. This chain connects TRBV28 to TRBJ2-7; TRBD2 matches at 13 bases. CDR1 is MDHEN and CDR2 is SYDVKM in the germline V gene. The CDR3 totals 15 residues. J was trimmed by 7 bases and V by 10 bases; bases with no gene match: 13.